The sequence of this T cell receptor (beta chain) was determined in a study of blood T cell repertoires in COVID-19. Study at large: Samples taken during acute and convalescent COVID-19 were collected in the United States, Italy and Spain. The cDNA or gDNA used as material had been derived from T cells, B-cell-depleted T cells, or PBMCs.

As originally analysed: Reference gene primer amplification yielded estimated nucleated cell counts. This table comes from immunoSEQ multiplex PCR, and its TCRdb copy is limited to in-frame clones, with some not included. That table supplies the V and J calls and clone size; D and trimming were determined from the DNA. The sample has some 130,000 clones, approximately 87% seen once; the top ten hold about 40%. Sequences were obtained from peripheral blood. The TCR comes from a human donor in a cohort sampled during active COVID-19.

The CDR3 DNA follows: TGTGCCACCACCGGGGGGGCACACACAGATACGCAGTATTTT. It specifies CATTGGAHTDTQYF. The chain carries TRBV24-1 and TRBJ2-3; 8 bases are a match to TRBD2. J gave up 2 bases and V 8 bases, and 5 bases lay outside the gene matches. There are 14 residues in the CDR3. Germline V gene lookup returns CDR1 KGHDR and CDR2 SFDVKD.